The 27 T cell receptor beta chains in this list originate from one sample, sequenced in a study of Graves' ophthalmopathy and Graves' hyperthyroidism. RNA transcripts yielded amplified TCR beta CDR3 regions. The first-round RT-PCR employed HTBI primers together with the Qiagen OneStep RT-PCR kit. A multiplex PCR was then performed as the second round. TCRdb processed the multiplex PCR reads anew with MiXCR; each CDR3 protein has one entry. Among 650,000 to 800,000 distinct CDR3 sequences listed, just over 40% were seen once. Sequenced sample: peripheral blood. Receptors originate from an adult man with Graves' ophthalmopathy.

The CDR3, as DNA: TGTGCCATCAGCGAGGGGGGACAAGAGACCCAGCATTTT. Protein sequence: CAISEGGQETQHF. This chain joins TRBV10-3 and TRBJ1-5, with TRBD1 as a possible D gene (6 bases). CDR1 is ENHRY, CDR2 SYGVKD, per germline. The length of the CDR3 is 13 residues. Trimming removed 6 bases at V and 11 bases at J, with 17 bases between.

There are many counts of this clonotype. The chain has TRBV19 and TRBJ1-1, with D possibly being TRBD1 (5 bases). The V gene lost 8 bases and the J gene lost 0 bases, with 13 bases spanning the gap. Germline assignment: CDR1 LNHDA and CDR2 SQIVND (reference sequence). The CDR3 is 14 amino acids. In DNA form, the CDR3 reads TGTGCCAGTGGCGGAGGGGCATTGAACACTGAAGCTTTCTTT. It translates to CASGGGALNTEAFF.

This clonotype was observed at least ten times. The chain uses TRBV10-3 and TRBJ1-1; no definite D call. Trimming pared 2 bases from V and 6 bases from J, leaving 10 bases between. This CDR3 contains 13 residues. CDR1 and CDR2 from the germline V gene are ENHRY and SYGVKD. The CDR3 DNA follows: TGTGCCATCAGTGAGCAAGGGTACTCTGAAGCTTTCTTT. Translating gives CAISEQGYSEAFF.

In its sample, this clonotype was seen many times. This sequence joins TRBV15 and TRBJ2-5; 8 nucleotides match TRBD2. Looked up from germline, CDR1 is LNHNV and CDR2 is YYDKDF (reference sequence). V dropped 5 bases and J dropped 0; count of bases not matched to a gene: 8. The CDR3 loop spans 16 amino acids. The CDR3 region is CATSRLAGGHQETQYF. Here the CDR3 DNA reads TGTGCCACCAGCCGCCTGGCGGGGGGCCACCAAGAGACCCAGTACTTC.

This clonotype has ten or more counts. The rearrangement links TRBV19 to TRBJ2-5; 12 bases line up with TRBD2. CDR3 length: 15 residues. The ends lost 7 bases at V and 4 bases at J; junction bases unmatched: 7. Germline-derived CDR1 and CDR2 are LNHDA and SQIVND (reference sequence). Here the CDR3 DNA reads TGTGCCAGTACGCACACACTAGCGGGAGGAGAGACCCAGTACTTC. The encoded protein is CASTHTLAGGETQYF.

This clonotype was detected ten times or more. V and J are TRBV5-8 and TRBJ2-7; D gene uncertain. Germline V CDR1 and CDR2: SGHTS, YDEGEE. V was shortened by 3 bases and J by 4 bases, with 8 bases between the two germline ends. The CDR3 has 12 residues. The CDR3 coding sequence is TGTGCCAGCAGCTCTACAAAGTACGAGCAGTACTTC. It encodes CASSSTKYEQYF.

The chain combines TRBV4-2 with TRBJ2-7; D is perhaps TRBD1 (5 bases). The germline V and J ends were trimmed by 0 bases and 3 bases, with 12 bases remaining between them. The CDR3 has 15 residues. In germline, CDR1 is LGHNA, CDR2 YNFKEQ. CDR3 bases: TGTGCCAGCAGCCAAGAAGGAGACAGTGACTACGAGCAGTACTTC. Amino acid sequence: CASSQEGDSDYEQYF.

The chain carries TRBV2 and TRBJ2-6; possibly TRBD1 for D (5 bases). Germline loops: CDR1 SNHLY, CDR2 FYNNEI. Trimming took 6 bases from V and 7 from J, leaving 16 bases between them. This CDR3 region has 15 residues. Here the CDR3 reads CASSLARVFANVLTF. In nucleotides, the CDR3 is TGTGCCAGCAGCTTGGCCAGGGTATTCGCCAACGTCCTGACTTTC.

This clonotype occurred many times. The rearrangement uses TRBV20-1 and TRBJ2-7, with D perhaps TRBD1 or TRBD2 (5 bases each). V lost 0 bases, J lost 2 bases, and 11 bases lay in between. Germline-derived CDR1 and CDR2 are DFQATT and SNEGSKA (reference sequence). CDR3 length equals 14 residues. This CDR3 reads CSAREPGPTYEQYF. CDR3 DNA sequence: TGCAGTGCTAGAGAGCCGGGACCGACCTACGAGCAGTACTTC.

This sequence joins TRBV29-1 and TRBJ1-1, with 8 bases aligning to TRBD1. CDR3 size: 14 residues. V was clipped by 6 bases and J by 6 bases; unmatched bases: 12. Germline CDR1 reads SQVTM; CDR2 reads ANQGSEA. The CDR3 DNA follows: TGCAGCGTCAGACAGGGGTTAGCCGGGGCTGAAGCTTTCTTT. It specifies CSVRQGLAGAEAFF.

Worth noting for this clonotype: This sequence may be a read error, since a much larger clone differs from it by one base. A read error is likely, as this CDR3 ends without the conserved phenylalanine or tryptophan. V is TRBV3-1 and J is TRBJ2-7, with D possibly matching TRBD1 (6 bases). The V gene lost 4 bases and the J gene lost 2 bases, with 15 bases spanning the gap. Germline values: CDR1 LGHDT, CDR2 YNNKEL (reference sequence). The CDR3 sequence is 15 residues long. CDR3 protein: CASSPQAGATYEQYC. CDR3 bases: TGTGCCAGCAGCCCCCAGGCAGGGGCGACCTACGAGCAGTACTGC.

V and J are TRBV29-1 and TRBJ2-6; 9 nucleotides line up with TRBD1. The CDR3 consists of 16 residues. The V and J ends lost 4 bases and 0 bases, in that order; junction bases with no gene match: 4. In germline, CDR1 is SQVTM, CDR2 ANQGSEA. CDR3 sequence reads: CSVVGTGYSGANVLTF. The CDR3 nucleotides are TGCAGCGTTGTAGGGACAGGGTACTCTGGGGCCAACGTCCTGACTTTC.

This clonotype was counted ten times or more. This chain links TRBV2 with TRBJ2-7, with 8 bases identical to TRBD1. This CDR3 comprises 14 residues. Germline V gene sequence: CDR1 SNHLY, CDR2 FYNNEI. Trimming took 8 bases from V and 6 from J; bases not matched to a gene: 12. The CDR3 is CASLRTGFSREQYF. The CDR3 DNA sequence: TGTGCCAGCTTACGGACAGGGTTTAGTCGCGAGCAGTACTTC.

This clonotype was picked up many times. This chain links TRBV14 with TRBJ2-7; TRBD2 matches at 11 bases. Germline lookup yields CDR1 SGHDN and CDR2 FVKESK. V was pared by 3 bases and J by 4 bases, with 8 bases of the junction left unmatched. This CDR3 region has 16 residues. Written as DNA, the CDR3 is TGTGCCAGCAGCCATATGATAGCGGGGGGGCGATACGAGCAGTACTTC. The encoded protein is CASSHMIAGGRYEQYF.

The rearrangement joins TRBV18 to TRBJ2-5; D unresolved. V was shortened by 8 bases and J by 5 bases, with 18 bases between the two germline ends. The CDR3 is made up of 14 amino acids. Germline-derived CDR1 and CDR2 are KGHSH and LQKENI. In nucleotides, the CDR3 is TGTGCCAGCAGTCACCGACCATTACGCGAGACCCAGTACTTC. As protein: CASSHRPLRETQYF.

In the case of this clonotype: This may be a read error, as it is one base from a much larger clone. The chain employs TRBV4-1 and TRBJ2-7, with D perhaps matching TRBD2 (6 bases). This CDR3 has 14 amino acids. V shed 3 bases and J shed 3 bases, with 12 bases lying between them. Germline V gene lookup returns CDR1 MGHRA and CDR2 YSYEKL. CDR3 sequence reads: CASSQEGRDYEQYV. In DNA form, the CDR3 reads TGCGCCAGCAGCCAGGAGGGGCGAGACTACGAGCAGTACGTC.

This clonotype was recorded at least ten times. The rearrangement links TRBV10-1 to TRBJ1-3; D might be TRBD1 (5 bases). The ends were cut back, 6 bases at V and 2 bases at J, with 8 bases in the middle. From germline, CDR1 is WNHNN and CDR2 SYGVQD (reference sequence). The CDR3 has 13 amino acids. CDR3 DNA sequence: TGCGCCAGCAGGTGGGGGGCTGGAAACACCATATATTTT. This codes for CASRWGAGNTIYF.

This chain uses TRBV29-1 with TRBJ1-2, with TRBD1 matching 9 bases. Germline trimming cut 8 bases from V and 6 bases from J; bases unmatched to any gene: 7. Germline V gene sequence: CDR1 SQVTM, CDR2 ANQGSEA. The CDR3 runs 12 residues. The CDR3 region has the DNA TGCAGCCGAGCGGGACAGGGCGATGGCTACACCTTC. Protein sequence: CSRAGQGDGYTF.

Regarding this clonotype: At one end the junction does not follow the germline gene, possibly because of a read error. This sequence joins TRBV7-9 and TRBJ2-2; the match to TRBD2 covers 8 bases. Germline lookup yields CDR1 SEHNR and CDR2 FQNEAQ (reference sequence). CDR3 length: 16 amino acids. The CDR3 DNA follows: TGTGCCGGCAGCTTAGTAGCGGGGTCGGACACCGGGGAGCTGTTTTTT. This gives the protein CAGSLVAGSDTGELFF.

The rearrangement uses TRBV4-2 and TRBJ1-6, with D hard to call. The V and J ends lost 11 bases and 5 bases respectively, with 16 bases between them. The CDR3 has 14 residues. Germline-derived CDR1 and CDR2 are LGHNA and YNFKEQ. The chain's CDR3 is CAWSQQINNSPLHF. CDR3 sequence (DNA): TGTGCCTGGAGCCAACAGATTAATAATTCACCCCTCCACTTT.

Many counts were recorded for this clonotype. The gene calls are TRBV19 and TRBJ2-2; 7 nucleotides match TRBD1. This CDR3 region has 16 residues. Losses at the gene ends were 6 bases for V and 1 base for J; bases not matched to a gene: 8. CDR1 and CDR2 from the germline V gene are LNHDA and SQIVND (reference sequence). Here the CDR3 reads CASRTSGQQNTGELFF. CDR3 in DNA: TGTGCCAGTAGGACCTCGGGACAGCAGAACACCGGGGAGCTGTTTTTT.

This clonotype was seen more than once but under ten times. This may be a read error, as it is one base from a much larger clone. The chain recombines TRBV9 with TRBJ2-2, with unresolved D. Germline assignment: CDR1 SGDLS and CDR2 YYNGEE. Trimming removed 3 bases at V and 3 bases at J, with 0 bases between. The CDR3 covers 11 residues. The CDR3 protein is CASSDTGELFF. The CDR3 nucleotides are TGTGCCAGCAGCGACACCGGGGAGCTGTTTTTT. Full variable domain (missing parts from reference TRBV9 and TRBJ2-2): DSGVTQTPKHLITATGQRVTLRCSPRSGDLSVYWYQQSLDQGLQFLIQYYNGEERAKGNILERFSAQQFPDLHSELNLSSLELGDSALYFCASSDTGELFFGEGSRLTVL.

Comments on this clonotype: Given a much more abundant clone one base away, this may be a read error. The CDR3 DNA reads as TGCAGTGCTTCCGACAGGGAAGAGACCCAGTACTTC. It translates to CSASDREETQYF. The chain couples TRBV20-1 to TRBJ2-5; 7 bases match TRBD1. CDR1 and CDR2 from the germline V gene are DFQATT and SNEGSKA (reference sequence). The CDR3 length is 12 residues. The junction had 3 bases not matched to a gene; V was cut back by 5 bases and J by 3 bases.

As for this clonotype: The conserved final phenylalanine or tryptophan is absent from the CDR3, which likely points to a read error. J is TRBJ2-7 and V is TRBV5-1; D is ambiguous. The CDR3 has 12 amino acids. Trimming removed 2 bases from V and 3 bases from J, with 6 bases in between. Germline V gene sequence: CDR1 SGHRS, CDR2 YFSETQ. The chain's CDR3 is CASSFPGYEQYL. DNA for the CDR3: TGCGCCAGCAGCTTTCCGGGCTACGAGCAGTACCTC.

The chain links TRBV19 to TRBJ1-6; D not certain. The CDR3 runs 15 residues. Germline loops: CDR1 LNHDA, CDR2 SQIVND (reference sequence). Trimming stripped 4 bases from V and 7 bases from J, with 14 bases between. This chain's CDR3 is CASSTGVRSNSPLHF. CDR3 nucleotide sequence: TGTGCCAGTAGTACTGGGGTCCGATCGAATTCACCCCTCCACTTT.

This clonotype was seen ten or more times. The chain joins TRBV7-6 to TRBJ1-2; no clear D gene. V lost 3 bases, J lost 2 bases, and 10 bases lay in between. The CDR3 contains 14 residues. Germline CDR1 reads SGHVS; CDR2 reads FNYEAQ. In DNA form, the CDR3 reads TGTGCCAGCAGCTTCAACCATATGAACTATGGCTACACCTTC. It specifies CASSFNHMNYGYTF.

Regarding this clonotype: This may be a read error, as it is one base from a much larger clone. This chain uses TRBV15 with TRBJ1-1; possible D gene TRBD1, 5 bases. Trimming shortened V by 3 bases and J by 6 bases, and 14 bases separated the two germline ends. Germline V gives CDR1 LNHNV, CDR2 YYDKDF (reference sequence). This CDR3 region has 14 residues. CDR3 nucleotide sequence: TGTGCCACCAGCAGGGGAAGAGGGGCCTCTGAAGCTTTCTTT. Its translation: CATSRGRGASEAFF.